This T cell receptor beta chain appears in the sequencing data of a study of shared clonotypes between healthy human individuals. Study information: The study used three CD4 naive, three CD4 memory, two CD8 naive and one CD8 memory plate per donor. Study results and caveats: Incompleteness in sorted-subset sequencing, despite large depth, was shown by rarefaction.

A remark on this clone: Its specificity is not known. Distinct nucleotide sequences in the sample also encode this CDR3.

Each donor was a Caucasian adult residing in Nashville, Tennessee. V lost 0 bases, J lost 0 bases, and 6 bases lay in between. The CDR3 sequence is 14 residues long. CDR1 is SGHRS and CDR2 is YFSETQ in the germline V gene. Sequencing used immunoSEQ multiplex PCR; TCRdb keeps in-frame clones, though not all of them. The sample records about 2.3 million clones, more than 85% being singletons. This sequence was found in a young man in good health. Some clones in this sample may be carry-over from other donors' samples. The sample consisted of naive CD4+ T cells from PBMCs. Subset reported: CD45RA+ positively selected. V is TRBV5-1 and J is TRBJ1-1, with D unresolved. As DNA, the CDR3 is TGCGCCAGCAGCTTGGTAGGCCTGAACACTGAAGCTTTCTTT. This encodes CASSLVGLNTEAFF.